The rows below give T cell receptor beta chains drawn from one sample of a study of technical replicates of blood from a few donors. The repertoire was sequenced with immunoSEQ multiplex PCR; TCRdb's copy has only in-frame clones and lacks some. The data show tens of thousands of clones, roughly 86% seen once. Sequencing used PBMCs. Source of these receptors: a human donor in good health. Some clones in this sample may be carry-over from other donors' samples. The CDR3 runs from the conserved cysteine through the conserved F or W. The D gene is left open where the match is weak. Clone size, where shown, is once, few, many, or a class for clones that have expanded.

D gene,J gene,V gene,clone size,CDR3 DNA,CDR3 protein
TRBD2,TRBJ2-2,TRBV7-2,.,TGTGCCAGCAGCTTATCTAGCGGGAGGGCCTTTAACACCGGGGAGCTGTTTTTT,CASSLSSGRAFNTGELFF
TRBD2,TRBJ2-5,TRBV7-9,.,TGTGCCAGCAGCCCCAGTCGGCGGGGGGAGACCCAGTACTTC,CASSPSRRGETQYF
.,TRBJ2-1,TRBV6-6,.,TGTGCCAGCAGTTACTCGATTGCGGGCGGCGGCGGTGAGCAGTTCTTC,CASSYSIAGGGGEQFF
TRBD1,TRBJ1-4,TRBV4-3,.,TGCGCCAGCAGCCAAGATTTCGGGACAGGTGTCGAAAAACTGTTTTTT,CASSQDFGTGVEKLFF
.,TRBJ2-7,TRBV19,.,TGTGCCAGTAGTTTTTCTAGTTCGTACGAGCAGTACTTC,CASSFSSSYEQYF
TRBD1,TRBJ1-1,TRBV11-2,.,TGTGCCAGCTCCGGGGACAGGACTGAAGCTTTCTTT,CASSGDRTEAFF
.,TRBJ2-7,TRBV5-6,.,TGTGCCAGCAGCTTGTGGGGGGTCGGCTACGAGCAGTACTTC,CASSLWGVGYEQYF
TRBD2,TRBJ2-3,TRBV29-1,.,TGCAGCGTTGAGCACCAGCGGGAGTTTAGTACGCAGTATTTT,CSVEHQREFSTQYF
.,TRBJ2-7,TRBV5-4,.,TGTGCCAGCAGCTTGCGAGATCAGGGTACCTCCTACGAGCAGTACTTC,CASSLRDQGTSYEQYF
.,TRBJ1-1,TRBV12-5,.,TGTGCTAGCGAGTTTTGGGGGGGCCGCGCTGAAGCTTTCTTT,CASEFWGGRAEAFF
TRBD1,TRBJ1-1,TRBV4-3,.,TGCGCCAGCAGCCAGGACAGGGTCCCCCGAACTGAAGCTTTCTTT,CASSQDRVPRTEAFF
.,TRBJ2-2,TRBV4-3,.,TGCGCCAGCAGCCAAGATCGGTCGACAGTTGTCGCCGGGGAGCTGTTTTTT,CASSQDRSTVVAGELFF
.,TRBJ2-2,TRBV29-1,.,TGCAGCGCCGAACGGGGAAACACCGGGGAGCTGTTTTTT,CSAERGNTGELFF
TRBD1,TRBJ1-5,TRBV30,.,TGTGCCTGGAGTAAGGGGGCTAATCAGCCCCAGCATTTT,CAWSKGANQPQHF
TRBD2,TRBJ2-1,TRBV7-9,.,TGTGCCAGCAGCCCAACTAGCGGGCGCTCCTACAATGAGCAGTTCTTC,CASSPTSGRSYNEQFF
.,TRBJ1-1,TRBV11-3,.,TGTGCCAGCAGCTTCGCGTTGAACACTGAAGCTTTCTTT,CASSFALNTEAFF
.,TRBJ2-7,TRBV29-1,.,TGCAGCGTTGAAGATGGGAGGGCAGGGGGCGCCTACGAGCAGTACTTC,CSVEDGRAGGAYEQYF
.,TRBJ2-5,TRBV6-6,.,TGTGCCAGCAGTTACCTGGCACGAGAGGCCCAGTACTTC,CASSYLAREAQYF
TRBD2,TRBJ2-7,TRBV29-1,.,TGCAGCGTGGAGGGACTAGCGGGAATCGAGCAGTACTTC,CSVEGLAGIEQYF
TRBD1,TRBJ1-2,TRBV30,.,TGTGCCTCCGTCCGAGGGGGCGCCTATGGCTACACCTTC,CASVRGGAYGYTF
TRBD1,TRBJ1-5,TRBV6-1,.,TGTGCCAGCAGTGCCTCGGACAGGTTAGGTCAGCCCCAGCATTTT,CASSASDRLGQPQHF
.,TRBJ2-1,TRBV18,.,TGTGCCAGCTCACCAGGGGGCCGTGATGAGCAGTTCTTC,CASSPGGRDEQFF
TRBD1,TRBJ2-1,TRBV7-8,.,TGTGCCAGCAGCCCACGGACAGGGGGAAATGAGCAGTTCTTC,CASSPRTGGNEQFF
.,TRBJ2-7,TRBV5-1,.,TGCGCCAGCAGCTTAATTACAGGGTTCAACGAGCAGTACTTC,CASSLITGFNEQYF
.,TRBJ2-1,TRBV4-1,.,TGCGCCAGCAGCGCGAGGGTGGGGAGTAGCTCCTACAATGAGCAGTTCTTC,CASSARVGSSSYNEQFF
.,TRBJ2-5,TRBV6-1,.,TGTGCCAGCAGTGGGGACTGGCGGGGTGGGGAGACCCAGTACTTC,CASSGDWRGGETQYF
TRBD2,TRBJ2-3,TRBV9,.,TGTGCCAGCAGCCAGAACCCAGGGACTACTAGCGGGAGGGCAGATACGCAGTATTTT,CASSQNPGTTSGRADTQYF
TRBD2,TRBJ2-1,TRBV5-6,once,TGTGCCAGCAGCTTTGGCGGGGGATACAGGTACAATGAGCAGTTCTTC,CASSFGGGYRYNEQFF
TRBD2,TRBJ2-3,TRBV5-6,.,TGTGCCAGCGGGGGAGGACTAGCGGGACCCGTTTCTAGAGATACGCAGTATTTT,CASGGGLAGPVSRDTQYF
TRBD2,TRBJ2-2,TRBV5-4,.,TGTGCCAGCAGGGCAGGGACTAGCGGGACCGGGGAGCTGTTTTTT,CASRAGTSGTGELFF
.,TRBJ2-7,TRBV11-2,.,TGTGCCAGCAGCTTCGGAGGGGGCGGCTACGAGCAGTACTTC,CASSFGGGGYEQYF
TRBD1,TRBJ1-3,TRBV19,.,TGTGCCAGTAGTACATTGGACAGGGGGAACACCATATATTTT,CASSTLDRGNTIYF
.,TRBJ2-3,TRBV7-6,.,TGTGCCAGCAGCGAAGTAGGTTGGGGTTCGGCAGCGGCCAACACAGATACGCAGTATTTT,CASSEVGWGSAAANTDTQYF
.,TRBJ1-2,TRBV15,.,TGTGCCACCAGCCGCGACTTCTATGGCTACACCTTC,CATSRDFYGYTF
.,TRBJ1-6,TRBV5-1,.,TGCGCCAGCAGCCTCGGGGTACAGAGTGGTTCACCCCTCCACTTT,CASSLGVQSGSPLHF
TRBD1,TRBJ2-1,TRBV10-2,.,TGCGCCAGCAACCGGGACAGGGGTCGGGGGGAGCAGTTCTTC,CASNRDRGRGEQFF
.,TRBJ1-1,TRBV7-2,.,TGTGCCAGCAGCTTAAGGAGGCAGAACACTGAAGCTTTCTTT,CASSLRRQNTEAFF
TRBD2,TRBJ2-1,TRBV5-1,.,TGCGCCAGCGCCCTCATAGCGGGAGGCTCCCCCTGGTTGGGCTACAATGAGCAGTTCTTC,CASALIAGGSPWLGYNEQFF
TRBD1,TRBJ1-5,TRBV4-2,.,TGTGCCAGCGGAAGAACAGGGGCTAGCAATCAGCCCCAGCATTTT,CASGRTGASNQPQHF
.,TRBJ1-1,TRBV4-3,.,TGCGCCAGCAGCCAAAAGGAGTGGGACACCCATGAAGCTTTCTTT,CASSQKEWDTHEAFF
TRBD2,TRBJ2-3,TRBV4-2,.,TGTGCCAGCAGCCTTGGGACTAGCGGGGGGCAAACAGATACGCAGTATTTT,CASSLGTSGGQTDTQYF
.,TRBJ1-2,TRBV29-1,.,TGCAGCGTTGAAGACGCAGAAGTTGGCTATGGCTACACCTTC,CSVEDAEVGYGYTF
.,TRBJ2-5,TRBV11-2,.,TGTGCCAGCAGCTTATTTTCCAGGTCCGGAGAGACCCAGTACTTC,CASSLFSRSGETQYF
TRBD1,TRBJ1-6,TRBV19,once,TGTGCCAGTAGTCGGTTACAGGGGGCTTATTCACCCCTCCACTTT,CASSRLQGAYSPLHF
TRBD2,TRBJ2-7,TRBV7-2,.,TGTGCCAGCAGCCAACAACCTAGCGGGAGGTACGAGCAGTACTTC,CASSQQPSGRYEQYF
TRBD1,TRBJ2-3,TRBV4-3,.,TGCGCCAGCAGCCAAGCCCTCGGGGGACAGGGTAGAGAAGATACGCAGTATTTT,CASSQALGGQGREDTQYF
.,TRBJ1-3,TRBV28,.,TGTGCCAGCAGTTTAGGTGGCAGTGGAAACACCATATATTTT,CASSLGGSGNTIYF
.,TRBJ2-2,TRBV6-1,once,TGTGCCAGCGGGGATCAGGGATGGACCGGGGAGCTGTTTTTT,CASGDQGWTGELFF
TRBD1,TRBJ1-4,TRBV5-1,.,TGCGCCAGCAGGTCCGGGACAGTCAATGAAAAACTGTTTTTT,CASRSGTVNEKLFF
TRBD1,TRBJ2-3,TRBV30,.,TGTGCCTGGAATCCACGGACAGGGAGAACAGATACGCAGTATTTT,CAWNPRTGRTDTQYF
.,TRBJ1-5,TRBV6-6,.,TGTGCCAGCAGAAATGGGGGGTCTAGCAATCAGCCCCAGCATTTT,CASRNGGSSNQPQHF
.,TRBJ2-2,TRBV7-2,few,TGTGCCAGCAGCCTCCCGGGGTCGCTTGGCACCGGGGAGCTGTTTTTT,CASSLPGSLGTGELFF
.,TRBJ2-1,TRBV5-6,.,TGTGCCAGCAGCACCCTAGCAGTATACAATGAGCAGTTCTTC,CASSTLAVYNEQFF
TRBD1,TRBJ1-1,TRBV9,few,TGTGCCAGCAACCAGGGGGCGGTTGACACTGAAGCTTTCTTT,CASNQGAVDTEAFF
TRBD1,TRBJ2-5,TRBV7-9,.,TGTGCCAGCAGCATCCGGGACAGGGGCCCTCAAGAGACCCAGTACTTC,CASSIRDRGPQETQYF
TRBD1,TRBJ1-6,TRBV6-6,.,TGTGCCAGCAGTCAGGGGGAGAGCTCCTATAATTCACCCCTCCACTTT,CASSQGESSYNSPLHF
.,TRBJ1-4,TRBV4-3,.,TGCGCCAGCAGCCAAGATATAGGGGCAACTAATGAAAAACTGTTTTTT,CASSQDIGATNEKLFF
TRBD2,TRBJ2-1,TRBV23-1,.,TGCGCCAGCAGTCAACGGGCGGGACTAGCGGGACTATGCGATGAGCAGTTCTTC,CASSQRAGLAGLCDEQFF
.,TRBJ1-6,TRBV7-2,.,TGTGCCAGCAGCTCAGAGCGGGATTCACCCCTCCACTTT,CASSSERDSPLHF
.,TRBJ1-2,TRBV7-3,once,TGTGCCAGCAGCTTGGGGCGGAACTATGGCTACACCTTC,CASSLGRNYGYTF